A selection of T cell receptor beta chains follows, all from one sample in a study of T cell changes during pregnancy in multiple sclerosis. The protocol was immunoSEQ multiplex PCR, while the TCRdb copy is restricted to in-frame clones and leaves out a portion. The data contain tens of thousands of clones, 93% of them seen just once; the ten biggest clones take up about 2.6%. The sequencing here drew on CD8+ T cells from peripheral blood mononuclear cells, taken in the third trimester of pregnancy. These receptor sequences come from a female donor with multiple sclerosis, enrolled in a pregnancy study. Each CDR3 is given with its conserved first and last residue. Each record gives: J gene, D gene, V gene, clone size, CDR3 protein, CDR3 DNA. D genes are given only for firm matches. Not all rows give a size; the values are once, few, many and, for expanded clones, a class.

>TRBJ1-2|.|TRBV27|.
CASSYGRLSYGYTF
TGTGCCAGCAGTTATGGCAGGCTATCTTATGGCTACACCTTC
>TRBJ2-3|TRBD2|TRBV5-1|once
CASRHKEASGRGASTDTQYF
TGCGCCAGCAGACACAAGGAGGCTAGCGGGAGAGGAGCTAGCACAGATACGCAGTATTTT
>TRBJ2-2|TRBD2|TRBV7-6|.
CASSLAILAGVGGELFF
TGTGCCAGCAGCTTAGCAATACTAGCGGGAGTAGGCGGGGAGCTGTTTTTT
>TRBJ1-1|.|TRBV5-5|.
CASSLRGEEAFF
TGTGCCAGCAGCTTGCGGGGGGAGGAAGCTTTCTTT
>TRBJ2-3|.|TRBV5-4|.
CASSLGSPSTDTQYF
TGTGCCAGCAGCTTGGGTAGTCCTAGCACAGATACGCAGTATTTT
>TRBJ2-2|.|TRBV30|.
CAWSGGTANTGELFF
TGTGCCTGGAGTGGAGGGACTGCGAACACCGGGGAGCTGTTTTTT
>TRBJ1-1|.|TRBV29-1|.
CSVGDSYTEAFF
TGCAGCGTTGGAGACAGTTACACTGAAGCTTTCTTT
>TRBJ2-7|.|TRBV27|.
CASSLSPRGGYEQYF
TGTGCCAGCAGTTTATCTCCCAGGGGTGGCTACGAGCAGTACTTC
>TRBJ2-7|.|TRBV4-2|.
CASSQGENLYEQYF
TGTGCCAGCAGCCAAGGGGAGAACCTCTACGAGCAGTACTTC
>TRBJ1-5|TRBD1|TRBV28|.
CASSPPGQGSNQPQHF
TGTGCCAGCAGCCCTCCGGGACAGGGTAGCAATCAGCCCCAGCATTTT
>TRBJ2-1|.|TRBV4-1|.
CASSQEGGWRDPKFF
TGCGCCAGCAGCCAGGAAGGGGGCTGGCGGGACCCAAAGTTCTTC
>TRBJ2-1|.|TRBV5-6|.
CASSSPGGLYNEQFF
TGTGCCAGCAGCTCCCCCGGGGGACTTTACAATGAGCAGTTCTTC
>TRBJ2-5|TRBD2|TRBV2|.
CASSDGLAGPQETQYF
TGTGCCAGCAGTGACGGGCTAGCGGGGCCCCAAGAGACCCAGTACTTC
>TRBJ2-3|.|TRBV29-1|.
CSVEVGRDTQYF
TGCAGCGTTGAAGTGGGGAGAGATACGCAGTATTTT
>TRBJ1-2|TRBD1|TRBV2|.
CAISLGTGNYGYTF
TGTGCCATTTCCCTCGGGACAGGGAACTATGGCTACACCTTC
>TRBJ1-3|.|TRBV2|.
CASSGGSGNTIYF
TGTGCCAGCAGTGGCGGCTCTGGAAACACCATATATTTT
>TRBJ1-5|TRBD1|TRBV27|.
CASSLSGTGRQPQHF
TGTGCCAGCAGTTTATCAGGGACAGGGAGGCAGCCCCAGCATTTT
>TRBJ1-2|.|TRBV5-1|.
CASSTTTGHNYGYTF
TGCGCCAGCAGCACTACGACAGGACACAACTATGGCTACACCTTC
>TRBJ2-1|.|TRBV19|.
CASSILGSPTEQFF
TGTGCCAGTAGTATTCTCGGGAGTCCCACCGAGCAGTTCTTC
>TRBJ2-1|TRBD2|TRBV7-9|.
CASSFTGLAGMNNEQFF
TGTGCCAGCAGCTTTACGGGCCTAGCGGGTATGAACAATGAGCAGTTCTTC
>TRBJ2-7|TRBD1|TRBV9|once
CASSFLGQGGEQYF
TGTGCCAGCAGCTTCCTGGGACAGGGTGGCGAGCAGTACTTC
>TRBJ1-1|TRBD1|TRBV7-3|once
CASSPGQGKNTEAFF
TGTGCCAGCAGCCCTGGACAGGGGAAGAACACTGAAGCTTTCTTT
>TRBJ1-2|TRBD1|TRBV4-1|once
CASSQERQGGYGYTF
TGCGCCAGCAGCCAGGAGAGACAGGGGGGCTATGGCTACACCTTC
>TRBJ2-1|.|TRBV11-2|.
CASSLGTLKGNEQFF
TGTGCCAGCAGCCTTGGGACTCTTAAGGGCAATGAGCAGTTCTTC
>TRBJ2-3|TRBD2|TRBV2|.
CASSEEPPVEVAGVTDTQYF
TGTGCCAGCAGTGAAGAACCCCCGGTCGAGGTAGCGGGAGTGACAGATACGCAGTATTTT
>TRBJ2-3|TRBD1|TRBV23-1|.
CASSRRTGGSDTQYF
TGCGCCAGCAGCCGTAGGACAGGGGGGTCAGATACGCAGTATTTT
>TRBJ2-2|.|TRBV27|once
CASSKASGELFF
TGTGCCAGCAGTAAAGCCTCCGGGGAGCTGTTTTTT